One T cell receptor beta chain is described in this entry. Germline V gives CDR1 LGHDT, CDR2 YNNKEL (reference sequence). The CDR3 totals 14 residues. Between the trimmed V and J ends, which lost 5 bases and 4 bases, there was a span of 11 bases. This entry belongs to a study of response to subunit inactivated influenza vaccine. TCRdb redid the calling of the RT-PCR reads with MiXCR, one entry per CDR3 protein. Of 550,000 to 800,000 distinct CDR3 sequences listed, about 15% are singletons. This chain connects TRBV3-1 to TRBJ2-2; D call uncertain. The receptor was derived from a man aged 45 to 65 who received an inactivated influenza vaccine. Sequencing was performed on PBMCs from blood, taken roughly 2 weeks before vaccination. CDR3 sequence: CASSNIHLTGELFF. CDR3 nucleotide sequence: TGTGCCAGCAGCAATATACACCTCACCGGGGAGCTGTTTTTT.